A selection of T cell receptor beta chains follows, all from one sample in a study of T cell responses to AZD1222 COVID-19 vaccine. Using immunoSEQ multiplex PCR, the repertoire was profiled, and TCRdb retains in-frame clones only, with some absent. The sample contains some 150,000 clones, approximately 94% of which appear only once. Source: peripheral blood, taken on day 0 of AZD1222 vaccination. All receptors derive from an adult in good health. The CDR3 runs from the conserved cysteine through the conserved F or W. A D gene is named only where the DNA matches it firmly.

J gene: TRBJ2-5; V gene: TRBV11-3; D gene: TRBD1; CDR3 protein: CASSLGGRETQYF; CDR3 DNA: TGTGCCAGCAGCCTAGGGGGCCGGGAGACCCAGTACTTC
J gene: TRBJ1-1; V gene: TRBV7-6; D gene: -; CDR3 protein: CASSPSGPRGTEAFF; CDR3 DNA: TGTGCCAGCAGCCCATCGGGGCCCCGAGGGACTGAAGCTTTCTTT
J gene: TRBJ1-2; V gene: TRBV2; D gene: -; CDR3 protein: CASSVGTNPYGYTF; CDR3 DNA: TGTGCCAGCAGTGTGGGCACCAACCCCTATGGCTACACCTTC
J gene: TRBJ1-2; V gene: TRBV19; D gene: -; CDR3 protein: CASSTPATNYGYTF; CDR3 DNA: TGTGCCAGTAGTACGCCAGCAACTAACTATGGCTACACCTTC
J gene: TRBJ2-6; V gene: TRBV5-6; D gene: TRBD2; CDR3 protein: CASSPGVAGGANVLTF; CDR3 DNA: TGTGCCAGCAGCCCCGGGGTAGCGGGCGGGGCCAACGTCCTGACTTTC
J gene: TRBJ1-5; V gene: TRBV29-1; D gene: TRBD1; CDR3 protein: CSASQGARDQPQHF; CDR3 DNA: TGCAGCGCATCACAGGGGGCGAGAGATCAGCCCCAGCATTTT
J gene: TRBJ1-2; V gene: TRBV6-1; D gene: TRBD1; CDR3 protein: CASSEQGAVYGYTF; CDR3 DNA: TGTGCCAGCAGTGAACAGGGGGCCGTCTATGGCTACACCTTC
J gene: TRBJ2-3; V gene: TRBV7-3; D gene: -; CDR3 protein: CASSFGLRDTQYF; CDR3 DNA: TGTGCCAGCAGCTTCGGGCTCAGGGATACGCAGTATTTT
J gene: TRBJ1-2; V gene: TRBV30; D gene: -; CDR3 protein: CAWSRGYGYTF; CDR3 DNA: TGTGCCTGGAGTAGAGGATATGGCTACACCTTC
J gene: TRBJ1-2; V gene: TRBV3-1/TRBV3-2; D gene: -; CDR3 protein: CASSPRPNYGYTF; CDR3 DNA: TGTGCCAGCAGCCCTAGACCAAACTATGGCTACACCTTC